The subject of this entry is one T cell receptor beta chain. Its antigen is still unknown. Base qualities were left out, and no much larger clone turns up one base away. The data stem from a study of T cell changes during pregnancy in multiple sclerosis (dated by TCRdb to between 2018 and 2021). Context from the whole study: The study examined how the T cell repertoire changed over the course of pregnancy in women with multiple sclerosis.

The CDR3 runs 13 residues from the cysteine to the phenylalanine. The DNA shown is the 39-base CDR3, in frame from base 1. V loses 3 bases of germline sequence and J loses 1 base, and the interval between the two ends is 6 bases. The germline V gene (reference sequence) yields LNHDA for CDR1 and SQIVND for CDR2. Libraries came from the immunoSEQ multiplex PCR assay. Entries here come from immuneACCESS through TCRdb and include only in-frame sequences with V and J called. Some clones fail to appear in such tables; in the studies checked, an unresolved V gene covers under half of the shortfall, and the cause of the remainder is unknown. This sample lists approximately 110,000 clones; 90% to 95% were detected once. Of the sample, approximately 1.4% falls within the top ten clones.

The chain couples TRBV19 to TRBJ1-1; the D gene is unclear. This TCR was sampled from a female donor with multiple sclerosis, enrolled in a pregnancy study. Sequencing was performed on peripheral blood, taken in the third trimester of pregnancy. For the CDR3, the sequence is CASSISKNTEAFF. The DNA reads as follows: TGTGCCAGTAGTATCAGTAAGAACACTGAAGCTTTCTTT.